The 7 T cell receptor beta chains reported below all come from one sample, sequenced in a study of early T cells in non-severe SARS-CoV-2 infection. One entry per CDR3 protein results from TCRdb running MiXCR on the 5' RACE reads. Of about 24,000 distinct CDR3 sequences in the sample, about 4.5% were seen once. Sequenced sample: whole blood. The receptors were sampled from an adult who was a healthcare worker with PCR-confirmed SARS-CoV-2 infection or an uninfected control (not recorded which).

The chain combines TRBV3-1 with TRBJ1-1; D gene ambiguous. The CDR3 is made up of 14 amino acids. Looked up from germline, CDR1 is LGHDT and CDR2 is YNNKEL (reference sequence). The ends were cut back, 5 bases at V and 5 bases at J, with 15 bases in the middle. The CDR3 loop reads CASSERAGETEAFF. The CDR3 coding sequence is TGTGCCAGCAGCGAAAGGGCGGGTGAGACTGAAGCTTTCTTT.

This clonotype has at least ten counts. V usage is TRBV3-1 and J usage is TRBJ2-1, with 7 bases lining up with TRBD1. The CDR3 has 15 residues. The V gene end was trimmed by 4 bases and the J gene end by 4 bases; junction bases not matched to a gene: 7. CDR1 and CDR2 from the germline V gene are LGHDT and YNNKEL (reference sequence). CDR3 protein: CASSPPDRVYNEQFF. As DNA, the CDR3 is TGTGCCAGCAGCCCACCCGACAGGGTATACAATGAGCAGTTCTTC.

Many counts were recorded for this clonotype. The V and J genes are TRBV20-1 and TRBJ2-7; TRBD1 agrees at 11 bases. The junction had 3 bases not matched to a gene; V was cut back by 2 bases and J by 6 bases. Germline CDR1 DFQATT, CDR2 SNEGSKA (reference sequence). This CDR3 region has 13 residues. Here the CDR3 reads CSARTGTGGEQYF. Written as DNA, the CDR3 is TGCAGTGCTAGAACCGGGACAGGGGGCGAGCAGTACTTC.

This clonotype was recorded at least ten times. The chain couples TRBV7-9 to TRBJ1-2; tentatively, D is TRBD1 (6 bases). Germline V gene sequence: CDR1 SEHNR, CDR2 FQNEAQ (reference sequence). The length of the CDR3 is 13 residues. Trimming left V 3 bases short and J 4 bases short, with 9 bases between. For the CDR3, the DNA is TGTGCCAGCAGCTTTGGGACAAGCTATGGCTACACCTTC. Amino acid sequence: CASSFGTSYGYTF.

In this sample, this clonotype turned up many times. The chain is built from TRBV29-1 and TRBJ2-5; the match to TRBD2 covers 7 bases. Trimming cost V 1 base and J 3 bases; bases outside gene matches: 2. The length of the CDR3 is 13 residues. Germline CDR1 reads SQVTM; CDR2 reads ANQGSEA. CDR3 protein: CSVEGLAEETQYF. CDR3 DNA sequence: TGCAGCGTTGAAGGGCTAGCGGAAGAGACCCAGTACTTC. The whole variable domain, filled in from reference TRBV29-1 and TRBJ2-5, reads SAVISQKPSRDICQRGTSLTIQCQVDSQVTMMFWYRQQPGQSLTLIATANQGSEATYESGFVIDKFPISRPNLTFSTLTVSNMSPEDSSIYLCSVEGLAEETQYFGPGTRLLVL.

This clonotype has at least ten counts. V and J are TRBV7-9 and TRBJ2-1; a possible D gene is TRBD2 (5 bases). V lost 3 bases and J 9 bases, leaving 12 bases between the germline ends. Germline lookup yields CDR1 SEHNR and CDR2 FQNEAQ (reference sequence). The CDR3 is 13 amino acids. For the CDR3, the DNA is TGTGCCAGCAGCTTTGCCACTAGAGGTGAGCAGTTCTTC. It specifies CASSFATRGEQFF.

This clonotype was counted only a few times. The CDR3 spells CASSFETGGPEAFF. CDR3 sequence (DNA): TGTGCCAGCAGTTTCGAAACAGGGGGCCCTGAAGCTTTCTTT. This rearrangement joins TRBV12-3 or TRBV12-4 to TRBJ1-1; 9 bases match TRBD1. This CDR3 spans 14 amino acids. Trimming removed 3 bases from V and 6 bases from J; junction bases left unmatched: 5.